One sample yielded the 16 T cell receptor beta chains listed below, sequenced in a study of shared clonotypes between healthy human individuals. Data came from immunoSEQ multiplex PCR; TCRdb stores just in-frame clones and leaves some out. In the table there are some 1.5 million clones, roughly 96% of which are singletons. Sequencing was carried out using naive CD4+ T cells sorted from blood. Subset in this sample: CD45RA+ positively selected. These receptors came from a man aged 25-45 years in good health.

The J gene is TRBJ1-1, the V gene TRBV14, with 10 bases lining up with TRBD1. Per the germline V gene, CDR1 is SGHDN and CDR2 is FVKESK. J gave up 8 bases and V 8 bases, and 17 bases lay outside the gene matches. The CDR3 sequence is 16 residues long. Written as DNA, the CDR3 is TGTGCCAGCTCATCCTTGGGACAGGGGACGACGAAAGAAGCTTTCTTT. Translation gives CASSSLGQGTTKEAFF.

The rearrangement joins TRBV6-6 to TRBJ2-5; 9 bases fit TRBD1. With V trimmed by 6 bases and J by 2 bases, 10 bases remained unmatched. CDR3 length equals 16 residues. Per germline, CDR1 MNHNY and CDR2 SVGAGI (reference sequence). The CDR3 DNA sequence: TGTGCCAGCAGGGGGGCGACAGGGGGATTTCAAGAGACCCAGTACTTC. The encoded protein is CASRGATGGFQETQYF.

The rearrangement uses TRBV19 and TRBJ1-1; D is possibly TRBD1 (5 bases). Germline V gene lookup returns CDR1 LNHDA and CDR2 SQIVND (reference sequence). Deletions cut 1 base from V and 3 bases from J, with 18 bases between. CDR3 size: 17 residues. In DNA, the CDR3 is TGTGCCAGTAGTATAGGCAGAGCTGGGGGAGTGTACACTGAAGCTTTCTTT. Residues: CASSIGRAGGVYTEAFF.

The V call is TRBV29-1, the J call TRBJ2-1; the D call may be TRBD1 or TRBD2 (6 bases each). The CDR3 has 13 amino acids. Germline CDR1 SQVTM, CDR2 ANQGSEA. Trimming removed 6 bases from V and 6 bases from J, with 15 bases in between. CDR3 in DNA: TGCAGCGTGGGGGCTAGCGCATCCAATGAGCAGTTCTTC. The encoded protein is CSVGASASNEQFF.

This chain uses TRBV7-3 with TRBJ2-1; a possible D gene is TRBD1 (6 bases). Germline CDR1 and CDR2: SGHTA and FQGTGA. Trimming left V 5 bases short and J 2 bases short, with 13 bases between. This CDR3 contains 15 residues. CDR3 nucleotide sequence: TGTGCCAGCAGCCCTTCGAGGGGGACCTACAATGAGCAGTTCTTC. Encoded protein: CASSPSRGTYNEQFF.

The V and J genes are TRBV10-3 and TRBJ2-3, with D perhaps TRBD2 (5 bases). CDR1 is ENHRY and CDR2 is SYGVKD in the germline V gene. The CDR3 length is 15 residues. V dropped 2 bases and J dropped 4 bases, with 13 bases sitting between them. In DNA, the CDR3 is TGTGCCATCAGTGAGACCCTAGGAGGTGCAGATACGCAGTATTTT. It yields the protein CAISETLGGADTQYF.

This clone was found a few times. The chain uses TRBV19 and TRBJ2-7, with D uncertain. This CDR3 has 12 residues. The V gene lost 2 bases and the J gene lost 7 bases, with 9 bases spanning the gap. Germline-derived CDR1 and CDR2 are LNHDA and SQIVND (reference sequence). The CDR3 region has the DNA TGTGCCAGTAGTATAACCCCGAATGAGCAGTACTTC. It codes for CASSITPNEQYF.

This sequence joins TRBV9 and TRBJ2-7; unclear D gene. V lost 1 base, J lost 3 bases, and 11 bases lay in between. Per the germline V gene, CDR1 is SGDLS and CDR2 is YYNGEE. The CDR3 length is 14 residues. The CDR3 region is CASSVSTLDYEQYF. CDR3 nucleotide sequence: TGTGCCAGCAGCGTAAGTACATTAGACTACGAGCAGTACTTC.

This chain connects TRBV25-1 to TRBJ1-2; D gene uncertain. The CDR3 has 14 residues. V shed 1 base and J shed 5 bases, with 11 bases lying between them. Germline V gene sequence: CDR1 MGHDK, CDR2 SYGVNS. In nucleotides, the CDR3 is TGTGCCAGCAGTGAATTAAACGCGGGGTATGGCTACACCTTC. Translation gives CASSELNAGYGYTF.

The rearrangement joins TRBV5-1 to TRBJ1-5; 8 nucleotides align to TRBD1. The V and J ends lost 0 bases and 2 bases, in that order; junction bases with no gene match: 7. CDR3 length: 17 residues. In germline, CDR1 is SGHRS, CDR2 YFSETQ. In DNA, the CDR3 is TGCGCCAGCAGCTTGGAACCCAGGGGGCAGGGCAATCAGCCCCAGCATTTT. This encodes CASSLEPRGQGNQPQHF.

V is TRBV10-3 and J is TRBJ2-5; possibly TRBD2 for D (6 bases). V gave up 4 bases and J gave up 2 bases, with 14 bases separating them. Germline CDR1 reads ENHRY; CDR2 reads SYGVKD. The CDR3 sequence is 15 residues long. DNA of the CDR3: TGTGCCATCAGTGGCGGGGAGACGGAACAAGAGACCCAGTACTTC. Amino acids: CAISGGETEQETQYF.

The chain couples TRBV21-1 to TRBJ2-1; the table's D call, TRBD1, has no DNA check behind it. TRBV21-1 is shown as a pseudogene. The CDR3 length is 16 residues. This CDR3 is CASSKSWTENYNEQFF. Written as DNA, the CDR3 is TGTGCCAGCAGCAAATCCTGGACAGAGAACTACAATGAGCAGTTCTTC.

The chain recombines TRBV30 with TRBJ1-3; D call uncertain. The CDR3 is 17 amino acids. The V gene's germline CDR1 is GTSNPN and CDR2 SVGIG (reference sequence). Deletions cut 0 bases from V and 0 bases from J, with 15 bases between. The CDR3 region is CAWSVSFGRSSGNTIYF. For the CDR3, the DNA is TGTGCCTGGAGTGTATCTTTTGGACGGAGCTCTGGAAACACCATATATTTT.

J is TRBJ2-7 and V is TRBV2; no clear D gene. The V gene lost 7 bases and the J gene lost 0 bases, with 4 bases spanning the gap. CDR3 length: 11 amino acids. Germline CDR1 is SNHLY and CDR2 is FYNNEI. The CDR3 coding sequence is TGTGCCAGCACCCTCTCCTACGAGCAGTACTTC. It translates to CASTLSYEQYF.

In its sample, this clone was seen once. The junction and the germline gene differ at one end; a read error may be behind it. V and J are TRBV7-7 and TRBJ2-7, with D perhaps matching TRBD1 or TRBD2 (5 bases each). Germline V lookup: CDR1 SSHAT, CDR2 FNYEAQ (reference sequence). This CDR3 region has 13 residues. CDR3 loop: CASSLGEAYEQYF. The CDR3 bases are TGTGCTAGCAGCCTGGGGGAAGCCTACGAGCAGTACTTC.

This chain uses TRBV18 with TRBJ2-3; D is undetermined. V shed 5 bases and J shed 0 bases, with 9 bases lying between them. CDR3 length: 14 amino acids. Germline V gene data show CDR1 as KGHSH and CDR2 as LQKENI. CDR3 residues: CASSGVLSTDTQYF. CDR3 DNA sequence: TGTGCCAGCTCAGGTGTACTAAGCACAGATACGCAGTATTTT.